This T cell receptor (beta chain) was recorded in a study of T cells in Graves' hyperthyroidism and ophthalmopathy. Background on the study: Peripheral blood was acquired at first diagnosis, ahead of any therapy whatsoever.

Graves' hyperthyroidism is called stable when ophthalmopathy does not progress within 18 months. Recently diagnosed hyperthyroidism of less than 2 months' duration affected patients aged 18 to 65. Exclusion of a patient resulted from uncontrolled infection, other autoimmune disease, pregnancy or lactation. In this sample, this clonotype turned up many times. The CDR3 runs 11 residues. V dropped 6 bases and J dropped 6 bases, with 8 bases sitting between them. CDR1 is SNHLY, CDR2 FYNNEI, per germline. RNA transcripts gave rise to amplified TCR beta CDR3 regions. HTBI primers were employed in a first-round RT-PCR of the TCR CDR3. TCRdb independently ran MiXCR on the multiplex PCR reads; one entry per CDR3 protein. The sample includes under 350,000 distinct CDR3 sequences, about 13% seen only once; the top ten take 7.9%.

What was sequenced was blood. The source is a woman in her forties with Graves' hyperthyroidism. The rearrangement uses TRBV2 and TRBJ1-2, with a possible D match to TRBD1 (5 bases). CDR3: CASRGGDGYTF. The CDR3 nucleotides read TGTGCCAGCAGGGGGGGGGATGGCTACACCTTC. Full variable domain (rest looked up from reference TRBV2 and TRBJ1-2): EPEVTQTPSHQVTQMGQEVILRCVPISNHLYFYWYRQILGQKVEFLVSFYNNEISEKSEIFDDQFSVERPDGSNFTLKIRSTKLEDSAMYFCASRGGDGYTFGSGTRLTVV.